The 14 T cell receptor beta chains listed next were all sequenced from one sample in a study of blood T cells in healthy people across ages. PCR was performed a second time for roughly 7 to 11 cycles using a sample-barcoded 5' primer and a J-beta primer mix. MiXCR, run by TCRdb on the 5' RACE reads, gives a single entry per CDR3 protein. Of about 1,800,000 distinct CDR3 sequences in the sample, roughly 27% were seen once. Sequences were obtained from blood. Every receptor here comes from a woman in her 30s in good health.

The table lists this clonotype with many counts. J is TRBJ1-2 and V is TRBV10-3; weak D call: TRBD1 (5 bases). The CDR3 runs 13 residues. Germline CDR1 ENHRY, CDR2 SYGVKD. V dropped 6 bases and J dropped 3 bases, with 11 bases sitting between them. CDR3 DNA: TGTGCCATCAGCGCGGGGCAGGACTATGGCTACACCTTC. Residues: CAISAGQDYGYTF.

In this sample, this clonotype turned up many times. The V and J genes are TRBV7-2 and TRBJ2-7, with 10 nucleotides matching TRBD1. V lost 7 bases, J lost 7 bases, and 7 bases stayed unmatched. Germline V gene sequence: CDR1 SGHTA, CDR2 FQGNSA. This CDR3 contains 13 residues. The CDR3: CASKRDRGGEQYF. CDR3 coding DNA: TGTGCCAGCAAGAGGGACAGGGGTGGGGAGCAGTACTTC.

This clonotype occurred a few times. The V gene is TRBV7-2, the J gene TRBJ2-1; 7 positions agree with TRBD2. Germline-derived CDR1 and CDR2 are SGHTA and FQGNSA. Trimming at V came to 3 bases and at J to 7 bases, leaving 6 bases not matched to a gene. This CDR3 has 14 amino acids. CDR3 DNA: TGTGCCAGCAGCTTCAGGGCGGGAGAGAATGAGCAGTTCTTC. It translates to CASSFRAGENEQFF.

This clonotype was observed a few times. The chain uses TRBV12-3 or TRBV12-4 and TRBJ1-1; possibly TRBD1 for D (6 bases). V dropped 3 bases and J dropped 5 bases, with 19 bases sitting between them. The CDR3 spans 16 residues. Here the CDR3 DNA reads TGTGCCAGCAGTTTCTGGGGCGGGGGGGGCTTGACTGAAGCTTTCTTT. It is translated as CASSFWGGGGLTEAFF.

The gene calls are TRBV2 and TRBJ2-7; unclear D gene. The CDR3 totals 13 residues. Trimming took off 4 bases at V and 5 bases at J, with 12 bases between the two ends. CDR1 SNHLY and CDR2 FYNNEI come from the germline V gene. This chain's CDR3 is CASSATQRDEQYF. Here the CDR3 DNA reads TGTGCCAGCAGTGCGACCCAAAGGGACGAGCAGTACTTC.

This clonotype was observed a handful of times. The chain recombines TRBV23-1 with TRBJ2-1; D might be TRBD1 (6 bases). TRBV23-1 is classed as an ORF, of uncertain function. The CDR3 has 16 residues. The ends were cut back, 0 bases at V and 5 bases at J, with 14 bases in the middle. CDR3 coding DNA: TGCGCCAGCAGTCAATCGGGGGCCTACCGGGACAATGAGCAGTTCTTC. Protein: CASSQSGAYRDNEQFF.

CDR3 coding DNA: TGTGCCAGCAAGATTAGCGGGAGTAGAAACAATGAGCAGTACTTC. Amino acids: CASKISGSRNNEQYF. The V call is TRBV6-5, the J call TRBJ2-1; the match to TRBD2 covers 9 bases. The J call may be wrong; the DNA end is better matched by TRBJ2-7. The CDR3 consists of 15 residues. Germline V gives CDR1 MNHEY, CDR2 SVGAGI.

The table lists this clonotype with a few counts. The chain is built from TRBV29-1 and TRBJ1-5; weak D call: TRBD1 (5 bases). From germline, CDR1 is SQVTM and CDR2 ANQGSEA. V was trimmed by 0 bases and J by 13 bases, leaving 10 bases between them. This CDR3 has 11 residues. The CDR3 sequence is CSVEDGTTQHF. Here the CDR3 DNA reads TGCAGCGTTGAAGATGGGACGACACAGCATTTT.

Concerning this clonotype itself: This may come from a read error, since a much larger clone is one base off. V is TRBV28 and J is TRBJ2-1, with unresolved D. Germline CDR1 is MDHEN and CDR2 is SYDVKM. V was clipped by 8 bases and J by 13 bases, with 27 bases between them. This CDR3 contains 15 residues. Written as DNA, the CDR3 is TGTGCCAGCCAGCCCCGACGAGTCCCTCAAGAGACCCAGTTCTTC. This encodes CASQPRRVPQETQFF.

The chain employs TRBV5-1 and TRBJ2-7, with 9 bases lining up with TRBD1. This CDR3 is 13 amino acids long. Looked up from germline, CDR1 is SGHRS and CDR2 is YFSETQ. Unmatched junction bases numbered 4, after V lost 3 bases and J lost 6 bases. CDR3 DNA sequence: TGCGCCAGCAGCTCGGGACAGGGTTTCGAGCAGTACTTC. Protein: CASSSGQGFEQYF.

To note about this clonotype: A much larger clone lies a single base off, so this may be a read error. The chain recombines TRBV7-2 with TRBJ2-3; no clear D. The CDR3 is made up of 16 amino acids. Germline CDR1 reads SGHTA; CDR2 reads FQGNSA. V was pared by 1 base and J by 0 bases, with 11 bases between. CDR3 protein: CTSSLVASGSTDTQYF. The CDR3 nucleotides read TGTACCAGCAGCTTAGTCGCGTCGGGTAGCACAGATACGCAGTATTTT.

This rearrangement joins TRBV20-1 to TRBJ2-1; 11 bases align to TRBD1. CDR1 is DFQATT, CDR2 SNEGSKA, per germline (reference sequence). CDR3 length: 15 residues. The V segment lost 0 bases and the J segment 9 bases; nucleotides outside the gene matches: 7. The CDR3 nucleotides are TGCAGTGCTAGAGACGGAGGGACAGGGGGTCGTGAGCAGTTCTTC. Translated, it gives CSARDGGTGGREQFF.

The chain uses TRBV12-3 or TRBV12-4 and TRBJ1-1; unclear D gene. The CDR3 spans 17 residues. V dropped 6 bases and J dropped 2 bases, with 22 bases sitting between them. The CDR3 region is CASRSRAGELANTEAFF. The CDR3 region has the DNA TGTGCCAGCAGATCCCGCGCTGGGGAACTCGCCAACACTGAAGCTTTCTTT.

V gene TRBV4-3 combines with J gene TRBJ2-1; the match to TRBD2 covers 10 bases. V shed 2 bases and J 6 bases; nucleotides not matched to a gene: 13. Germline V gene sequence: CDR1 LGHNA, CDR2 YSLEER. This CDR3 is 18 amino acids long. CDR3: CASSQSHLAGGLGNEQFF. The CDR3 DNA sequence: TGCGCCAGCAGCCAATCCCACTTAGCGGGAGGTCTTGGCAATGAGCAGTTCTTC.